The clone carrying this T cell receptor (beta chain) was counted at least ten times. The antigen is undetermined. These data belong to a study of T-cell reconstitution after alpha-beta-depleted transplantation in children. Points from the study as a whole: Several hundred expanded graft clones reportedly supplied alpha-beta T cells about two months after transplant. T-cell counts and diversity at one year post-transplant came mainly from newly produced T cells.

The CDR3 runs 15 residues. With 3 bases removed from V and 2 bases from J, the gap between germline ends came to 10 bases. Germline V lookup: CDR1 ENHRY, CDR2 SYGVKD. For TCRbeta, the library was prepared with unique molecular identifiers. TCRdb ran MiXCR on the PCR reads and lists one entry per CDR3 protein. The top ten hold 15% to 20% of the sample, which has roughly 70,000 distinct CDR3 sequences, around 4.7% seen once. This TCR came from a boy under two years old who had a stem cell transplant for acute myeloid leukemia, so the T cells may come from the graft donor. The rearrangement links TRBV10-3 to TRBJ2-2; no definite D call. The sequenced sample was PBMCs, mostly from graft donor cells, obtained 180 days after TCRalphabeta/CD19-depleted stem cell transplant. CDR3 loop: CAISDSGPNTGELFF. CDR3 nucleotide sequence: TGTGCCATCAGTGATTCAGGACCTAACACCGGGGAGCTGTTTTTT.